These 27 T cell receptor beta chains originate from one sample sequenced in a study of T cell responses to AZD1222 COVID-19 vaccine. Sequenced by immunoSEQ multiplex PCR; TCRdb stores in-frame clones only, minus some. The profile shows roughly 260,000 clones, 93% of them singletons. Sequenced here: peripheral blood, sampled on day 0 of AZD1222 vaccination. These receptors came from an adult in good health.

This sequence joins TRBV5-1 and TRBJ1-2; 9 bases agree with TRBD1. Trimming at V came to 4 bases and at J to 6 bases, leaving 7 bases not matched to a gene. Germline V gives CDR1 SGHRS, CDR2 YFSETQ. This CDR3 region has 14 residues. The CDR3 is CASSLNGQGHGYTF. The CDR3 DNA reads TGCGCCAGCAGCCTGAACGGACAGGGGCATGGCTACACCTTC.

The V and J genes are TRBV3-1 (or the pseudogene TRBV3-2) and TRBJ2-7; TRBD2 matches at 11 bases. V lost 4 bases to trimming and J lost 5 bases; unmatched junction nucleotides: 7. Germline CDR1 and CDR2: LGHDT and YNNKEL (reference sequence). This CDR3 contains 15 residues. The CDR3 reads CASSLFSGGADEQYF. CDR3 sequence (DNA): TGTGCCAGCAGCCTCTTTAGCGGGGGGGCGGACGAGCAGTACTTC.

The chain employs TRBV28 and TRBJ2-1, with 9 bases aligning to TRBD2. With 2 bases clipped from V and 2 bases from J, the junction kept 19 bases outside the gene matches. Germline assignment: CDR1 MDHEN and CDR2 SYDVKM. This CDR3 is built from 21 residues. CDR3 nucleotide sequence: TGTGCCAGCAGTTTAGACCCTCAGTTGACTCTAGCGGGGAGAGCCTACAATGAGCAGTTCTTC. Its translation: CASSLDPQLTLAGRAYNEQFF.

V and J are TRBV7-8 and TRBJ2-7; 11 bases map to TRBD1. Losses at the gene ends were 6 bases for V and 5 bases for J; bases not matched to a gene: 9. Germline CDR1 and CDR2: SGHVS and FQNEAQ. The CDR3 sequence is 15 residues long. The CDR3 nucleotides are TGTGCCAGCAGTCTTCCGGGACAGGGGGATAACGAGCAGTACTTC. It yields the protein CASSLPGQGDNEQYF.

This clone was detected only once. J is TRBJ1-1 and V is TRBV4-1; D is uncertain. The CDR3 contains 12 residues. Germline CDR1 MGHRA, CDR2 YSYEKL. Trimming took off 3 bases at V and 6 bases at J, with 8 bases between the two ends. CDR3 residues: CASSHPFAEAFF. The CDR3 bases are TGCGCCAGCAGCCACCCGTTCGCTGAAGCTTTCTTT.

This chain links TRBV19 with TRBJ1-5; 7 nucleotides agree with TRBD1. The germline V gene has CDR1 LNHDA and CDR2 SQIVND (reference sequence). The CDR3 consists of 17 residues. The ends lost 6 bases at V and 1 base at J; junction bases unmatched: 12. Written as DNA, the CDR3 is TGTGCCAGTAGGCCCGGGACAGCACCGGCCAGCAATCAGCCCCAGCATTTT. Amino acid sequence: CASRPGTAPASNQPQHF.

The chain carries TRBV4-1 and TRBJ1-5, with TRBD1 identical over 8 bases. The ends lost 2 bases at V and 5 bases at J; junction bases unmatched: 14. The CDR3 is 18 residues long. Germline V CDR1 and CDR2: MGHRA, YSYEKL. CDR3 residues: CASSQKQGANLPHQPQHF. CDR3 in DNA: TGCGCCAGCAGCCAAAAGCAGGGGGCAAACCTTCCCCATCAGCCCCAGCATTTT.

The V gene is TRBV18, the J gene TRBJ2-7; 7 positions agree with TRBD2. V shed 2 bases, J shed 0 bases, and the junction held 4 bases outside the gene matches. CDR1 is KGHSH, CDR2 LQKENI, per germline. This CDR3 spans 15 amino acids. The CDR3 reads CASSPVTSLSYEQYF. CDR3 coding DNA: TGTGCCAGCTCACCAGTGACTAGCCTCTCCTACGAGCAGTACTTC.

In its sample, this clone was seen many times. This rearrangement joins TRBV6-5 to TRBJ2-7, with D tentatively TRBD1 (6 bases). CDR1 and CDR2 (germline): MNHEY, SVGAGI. CDR3 length: 14 residues. Between the trimmed V and J ends, which lost 7 bases and 3 bases, there was a span of 16 bases. CDR3 bases: TGTGCCAGCACCCCGGGTACAGGGCGCTACGAGCAGTACTTC. Translating it yields CASTPGTGRYEQYF.

Written as DNA, the CDR3 is TGTGCCAGCAGCGATAGCGGGGGAGGTATAACCGGGGAGCTGTTTTTT. It specifies CASSDSGGGITGELFF. This chain joins TRBV7-8 and TRBJ2-2, with TRBD2 identical over 9 bases. V was pared by 5 bases and J by 5 bases, with 9 bases of the junction left unmatched. There are 16 residues in the CDR3. Per the germline V gene, CDR1 is SGHVS and CDR2 is FQNEAQ.

The chain carries TRBV19 and TRBJ1-2; TRBD1 aligns across 7 bases. The V gene's germline CDR1 is LNHDA and CDR2 SQIVND (reference sequence). J was trimmed by 0 bases and V by 6 bases; bases with no gene match: 7. The CDR3 runs 15 residues. The CDR3 sequence: CASSRGTGANYGYTF. CDR3 sequence (DNA): TGTGCCAGTAGCCGGGGAACAGGGGCTAACTATGGCTACACCTTC.

This chain's CDR3 is CASSLTEYTGELFF. CDR3 bases: TGTGCCAGCAGCCTAACAGAATACACCGGGGAGCTGTTTTTT. The chain recombines TRBV7-9 with TRBJ2-2; D is undetermined. Looked up from germline, CDR1 is SEHNR and CDR2 is FQNEAQ (reference sequence). This CDR3 comprises 14 residues. Trimming stripped 5 bases from V and 3 bases from J, with 10 bases between.

The chain combines TRBV14 with TRBJ2-3; TRBD2 agrees at 9 bases. This CDR3 has 15 amino acids. V gave up 4 bases and J gave up 3 bases; unmatched junction bases: 5. The germline gives CDR1 SGHDN, CDR2 FVKESK. In DNA form, the CDR3 reads TGTGCCAGCAGCCTAGCGGGAGATGTGACAGATACGCAGTATTTT. It yields the protein CASSLAGDVTDTQYF.

This chain connects TRBV18 to TRBJ2-1; 12 bases line up with TRBD2. The CDR3 has 14 residues. Trimming removed 3 bases from V and 9 bases from J; junction bases left unmatched: 3. In germline, CDR1 is KGHSH, CDR2 LQKENI. The CDR3 DNA reads TGTGCCAGCTCACCGACTAGCGGGGGATCTGAGCAGTTCTTC. Residues: CASSPTSGGSEQFF.

This clone was seen a single time. The chain links TRBV5-1 to TRBJ2-7; unclear D gene. Per the germline V gene, CDR1 is SGHRS and CDR2 is YFSETQ. V was shortened by 4 bases and J by 2 bases, with 10 bases between the two germline ends. The CDR3 loop spans 13 amino acids. The CDR3 reads CASSPVPTYEQYF. The CDR3 region has the DNA TGCGCCAGCAGCCCGGTCCCTACCTACGAGCAGTACTTC.

V is TRBV25-1 and J is TRBJ1-6; possible D gene TRBD1, 6 bases. The CDR3 has 14 amino acids. Germline CDR1 is MGHDK and CDR2 is SYGVNS. The V and J ends lost 4 bases and 6 bases respectively, with 10 bases between them. In nucleotides, the CDR3 is TGTGCCAGCAGTGGGGGACAATTTAATTCACCCCTCCACTTT. Translating it yields CASSGGQFNSPLHF.

The chain joins TRBV15 to TRBJ2-2, with 10 bases identical to TRBD1. Unmatched junction bases numbered 14, after V lost 3 bases and J lost 4 bases. The CDR3 consists of 19 residues. Per germline, CDR1 LNHNV and CDR2 YYDKDF (reference sequence). DNA of the CDR3: TGTGCCACCAGCAGGGATTTTCCGGGACAGGGGACGGGCACCGGGGAGCTGTTTTTT. It codes for CATSRDFPGQGTGTGELFF.

J is TRBJ2-7 and V is TRBV28; 9 positions agree with TRBD1. The CDR3 covers 15 residues. Germline loops: CDR1 MDHEN, CDR2 SYDVKM. V was pared by 5 bases and J by 2 bases, with 7 bases of the junction left unmatched. CDR3 sequence: CASSGYRDRAYEQYF. The CDR3 DNA follows: TGTGCCAGCAGTGGGTACCGGGACAGGGCCTACGAGCAGTACTTC.

V and J are TRBV28 and TRBJ2-7; perhaps D is TRBD1 or TRBD2 (6 bases each). The CDR3 runs to 14 residues. V lost 3 bases, J lost 3 bases, and 12 bases lay in between. From germline, CDR1 is MDHEN and CDR2 SYDVKM. CDR3: CASSFYGGGYEQYF. The CDR3 DNA sequence: TGTGCCAGCAGTTTCTACGGAGGGGGCTACGAGCAGTACTTC.

This rearrangement joins TRBV11-2 to TRBJ1-2; D is perhaps TRBD1 (5 bases). V gave up 6 bases and J gave up 8 bases, with 16 bases separating them. CDR1 and CDR2 from the germline V gene are SGHAT and FQNNGV. The CDR3 covers 13 residues. In DNA, the CDR3 is TGTGCCAGCAGTTCCGAAGGGGTAGGAGGCTACACCTTC. As protein: CASSSEGVGGYTF.

The chain links TRBV28 to TRBJ1-4, with 7 bases fitting TRBD1. J was trimmed by 5 bases and V by 7 bases; bases with no gene match: 7. The CDR3 extends over 14 amino acids. Germline V CDR1 and CDR2: MDHEN, SYDVKM. CDR3 DNA: TGTGCCAGCACCCTGGGACAGACAAATGAAAAACTGTTTTTT. Protein product: CASTLGQTNEKLFF.

This chain connects TRBV27 to TRBJ2-7; D is unresolved. Germline CDR1 MNHEY, CDR2 SMNVEV (reference sequence). The germline V and J ends were trimmed by 4 bases and 1 base, with 11 bases remaining between them. This CDR3 region has 14 residues. CDR3 protein: CASSSRLGSYEQYF. Here the CDR3 DNA reads TGTGCCAGCAGTTCCCGGCTAGGTTCCTACGAGCAGTACTTC.

Only one count was recorded for this clone. V usage is TRBV2 and J usage is TRBJ2-7; 12 positions agree with TRBD2. The junction had 7 bases not matched to a gene; V was cut back by 4 bases and J by 6 bases. This CDR3 comprises 15 residues. Germline V lookup: CDR1 SNHLY, CDR2 FYNNEI. In DNA, the CDR3 is TGTGCCAGCAGTGGACTAGCGGGGGCCGGAAGCGAGCAGTACTTC. It codes for CASSGLAGAGSEQYF.

This chain uses TRBV21-1 with TRBJ1-5. TRBV21-1 is a pseudogene segment. CDR3 length: 14 amino acids. The CDR3 here is CASTRNGGVQPQHF. The CDR3 DNA reads TGTGCCAGCACCCGTAACGGAGGTGTTCAGCCCCAGCATTTT.

The chain links TRBV10-3 to TRBJ1-5, with D unresolved. The CDR3 length is 16 residues. Germline V gene lookup returns CDR1 ENHRY and CDR2 SYGVKD. V was pared by 2 bases and J by 1 base, with 12 bases between. CDR3 region: CAISEDGDRSNQPQHF. The CDR3 region has the DNA TGTGCCATCAGTGAGGACGGAGATAGAAGCAATCAGCCCCAGCATTTT.

The rearrangement joins TRBV7-3 to TRBJ2-1, with 9 bases identical to TRBD2. The ends lost 5 bases at V and 9 bases at J; junction bases unmatched: 8. CDR1 is SGHTA, CDR2 FQGTGA, per germline. The CDR3 length is 14 residues. The chain's CDR3 is CASSPGLAPVEQFF. For the CDR3, the DNA is TGTGCCAGCAGCCCGGGACTAGCCCCCGTTGAGCAGTTCTTC. Complete variable domain (other parts from reference TRBV7-3 and TRBJ2-1): GAGVSQTPSNKVTEKGKYVELRCDPISGHTALYWYRQSLGQGPEFLIYFQGTGAADDSGLPNDRFFAVRPEGSVSTLKIQRTERGDSAVYLCASSPGLAPVEQFFGPGTRLTVL.

The chain recombines TRBV19 with TRBJ2-7; 8 bases align to TRBD1. The CDR3 sequence is 14 residues long. The junction had 5 bases not matched to a gene; V was cut back by 5 bases and J by 2 bases. Looked up from germline, CDR1 is LNHDA and CDR2 is SQIVND (reference sequence). CDR3 in DNA: TGTGCCAGTAGTTTCGGACAGGGTCCCTACGAGCAGTACTTC. It encodes CASSFGQGPYEQYF.